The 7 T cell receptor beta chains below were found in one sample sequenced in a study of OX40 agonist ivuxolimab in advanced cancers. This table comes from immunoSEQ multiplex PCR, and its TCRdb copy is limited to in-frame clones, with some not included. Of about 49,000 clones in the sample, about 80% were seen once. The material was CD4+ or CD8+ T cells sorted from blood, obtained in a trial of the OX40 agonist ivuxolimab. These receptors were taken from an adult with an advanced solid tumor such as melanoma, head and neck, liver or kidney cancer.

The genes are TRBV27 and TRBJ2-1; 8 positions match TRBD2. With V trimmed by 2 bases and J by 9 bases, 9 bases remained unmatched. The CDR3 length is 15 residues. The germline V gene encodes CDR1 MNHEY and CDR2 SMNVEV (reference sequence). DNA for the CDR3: TGTGCCAGCAGTTTAGACGGGAGGGTCCCTGGTGAGCAGTTCTTC. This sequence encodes CASSLDGRVPGEQFF.

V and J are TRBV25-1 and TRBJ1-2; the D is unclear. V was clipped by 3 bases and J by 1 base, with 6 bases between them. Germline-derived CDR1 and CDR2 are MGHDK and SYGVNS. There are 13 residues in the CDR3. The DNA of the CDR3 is TGTGCCAGCAGTGAGCTGGTTAACTATGGCTACACCTTC. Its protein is CASSELVNYGYTF.

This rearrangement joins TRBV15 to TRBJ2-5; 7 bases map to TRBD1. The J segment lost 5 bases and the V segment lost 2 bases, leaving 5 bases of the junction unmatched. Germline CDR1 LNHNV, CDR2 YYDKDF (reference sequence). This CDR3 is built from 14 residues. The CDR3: CATSRTTGPETQYF. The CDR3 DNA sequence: TGTGCCACCAGCAGAACGACAGGGCCCGAGACCCAGTACTTC. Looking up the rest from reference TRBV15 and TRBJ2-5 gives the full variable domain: DAMVIQNPRYQVTQFGKPVTLSCSQTLNHNVMYWYQQKSSQAPKLLFHYYDKDFNNEADTPDNFQSRRPNTSFCFLDIRSPGLGDTAMYLCATSRTTGPETQYFGPGTRLLVL.

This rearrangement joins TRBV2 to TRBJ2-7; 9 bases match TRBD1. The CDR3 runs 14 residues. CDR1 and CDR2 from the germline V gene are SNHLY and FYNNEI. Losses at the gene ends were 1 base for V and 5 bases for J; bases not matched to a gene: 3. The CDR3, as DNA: TGTGCCAGCAGTGAAGGGACAGGGGTCCACGAGCAGTACTTC. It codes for CASSEGTGVHEQYF.

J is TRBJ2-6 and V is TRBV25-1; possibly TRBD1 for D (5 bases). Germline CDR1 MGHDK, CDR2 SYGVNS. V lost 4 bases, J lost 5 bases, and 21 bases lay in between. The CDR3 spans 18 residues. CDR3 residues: CASSGGTTGQSRANVLTF. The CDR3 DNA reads TGTGCCAGCAGTGGAGGCACAACTGGACAAAGTCGGGCCAACGTCCTGACTTTC.

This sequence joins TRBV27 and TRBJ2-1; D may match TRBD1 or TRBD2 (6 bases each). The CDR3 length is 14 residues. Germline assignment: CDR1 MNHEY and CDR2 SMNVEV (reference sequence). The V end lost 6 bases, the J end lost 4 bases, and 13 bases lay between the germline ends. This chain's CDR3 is CASRQRGAYNEQFF. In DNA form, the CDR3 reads TGTGCCAGCAGACAAAGGGGGGCATACAATGAGCAGTTCTTC.

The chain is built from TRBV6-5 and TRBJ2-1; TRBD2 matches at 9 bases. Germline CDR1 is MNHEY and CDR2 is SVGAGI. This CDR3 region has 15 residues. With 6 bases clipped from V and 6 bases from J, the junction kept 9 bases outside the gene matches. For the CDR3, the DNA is TGTGCCAGCAGACAGACTAGCGGAGGGGGCAATGAGCAGTTCTTC. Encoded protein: CASRQTSGGGNEQFF.